Presented here are 2 T cell receptor beta chains from one specimen sequenced in a study of blood T cell repertoires in COVID-19. Generated by immunoSEQ multiplex PCR, the TCRdb table keeps only in-frame clones and is missing some. The data show 210,000 or so clones, 84% seen once. Sequenced material: peripheral blood. The receptors come from a woman in her 70s with active or convalescent COVID-19.

This rearrangement joins TRBV4-1 to TRBJ1-3, with D possibly matching TRBD1 (5 bases). Germline CDR1 and CDR2: MGHRA and YSYEKL. CDR3 length: 17 amino acids. V was clipped by 3 bases and J by 2 bases, with 17 bases between them. This CDR3 reads CASSHRIIQEPGNTIYF. CDR3 DNA: TGCGCCAGCAGCCACCGAATAATACAGGAGCCTGGAAACACCATATATTTT.

This chain joins TRBV15 and TRBJ1-2; TRBD1 aligns across 10 bases. CDR1 and CDR2 from the germline V gene are LNHNV and YYDKDF (reference sequence). The CDR3 spans 17 residues. V was pared by 2 bases and J by 7 bases, with 13 bases of the junction left unmatched. CDR3 DNA: TGTGCCACCAGCAGACAAGCGTACGGGACAGGGGTTGTTGGCTACACCTTC. Protein product: CATSRQAYGTGVVGYTF.